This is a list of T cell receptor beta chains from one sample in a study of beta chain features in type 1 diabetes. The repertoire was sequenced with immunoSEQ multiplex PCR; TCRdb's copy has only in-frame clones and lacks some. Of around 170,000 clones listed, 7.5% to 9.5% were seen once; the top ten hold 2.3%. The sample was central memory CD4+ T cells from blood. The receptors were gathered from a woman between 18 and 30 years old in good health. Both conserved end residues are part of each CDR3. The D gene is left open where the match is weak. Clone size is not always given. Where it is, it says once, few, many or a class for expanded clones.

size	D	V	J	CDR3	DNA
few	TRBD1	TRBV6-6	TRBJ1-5	CASSYVTGGFQPQHF	TGTGCCAGCAGTTACGTTACAGGGGGCTTTCAGCCCCAGCATTTT
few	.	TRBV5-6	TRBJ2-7	CASSSGFHEQYF	TGTGCCAGCAGTTCAGGGTTCCACGAGCAGTACTTC
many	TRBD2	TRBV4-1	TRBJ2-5	CASSQRLAGGQETQYF	TGCGCCAGCAGCCAACGACTAGCGGGGGGGCAAGAGACCCAGTACTTC
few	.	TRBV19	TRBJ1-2	CASSRSRDQGYTF	TGTGCCAGTAGTAGGAGCCGGGATCAAGGCTACACCTTC
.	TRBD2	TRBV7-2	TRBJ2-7	CASSLTTSGGAYEQYF	TGTGCCAGCAGCTTGACAACTAGCGGGGGGGCCTACGAGCAGTACTTC
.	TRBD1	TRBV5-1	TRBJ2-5	CASSYDRGAETQYF	TGCGCCAGCAGCTACGACAGGGGGGCCGAGACCCAGTACTTC
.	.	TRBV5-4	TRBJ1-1	CASSSGRLMNTEAFF	TGTGCCAGCAGCTCGGGGAGACTTATGAACACTGAAGCTTTCTTT
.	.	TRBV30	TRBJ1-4	CAWSASAGGEKLFF	TGTGCCTGGAGTGCGTCAGCAGGAGGAGAAAAACTGTTTTTT
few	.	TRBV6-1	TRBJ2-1	CASDLGGINEQFF	TGTGCCAGCGACCTCGGAGGTATCAATGAGCAGTTCTTC
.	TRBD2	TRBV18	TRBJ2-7	CASSPGEGLALEGQYF	TGTGCCAGCTCACCAGGAGAGGGACTAGCGTTGGAAGGACAGTACTTC
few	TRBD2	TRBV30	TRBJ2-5	CAWSTSGSGAQYF	TGTGCCTGGAGTACTAGCGGGAGTGGGGCCCAGTACTTC
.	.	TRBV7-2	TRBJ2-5	CASSPDGVTETQYF	TGTGCCAGCAGCCCGGACGGGGTGACGGAGACCCAGTACTTC
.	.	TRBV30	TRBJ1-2	CAWSPWSYGYTF	TGTGCCTGGAGTCCCTGGAGCTATGGCTACACCTTC
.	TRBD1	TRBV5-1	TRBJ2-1	CASSFVQGEKFF	TGCGCCAGCAGCTTTGTGCAGGGGGAAAAGTTCTTC
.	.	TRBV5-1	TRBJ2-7	CASSPRTTPQYEQYF	TGCGCCAGCAGCCCCCGGACTACTCCCCAATACGAGCAGTACTTC
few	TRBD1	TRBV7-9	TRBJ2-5	CASSLAAGGQETQYF	TGTGCCAGCAGCTTAGCGGCAGGGGGCCAAGAGACCCAGTACTTC